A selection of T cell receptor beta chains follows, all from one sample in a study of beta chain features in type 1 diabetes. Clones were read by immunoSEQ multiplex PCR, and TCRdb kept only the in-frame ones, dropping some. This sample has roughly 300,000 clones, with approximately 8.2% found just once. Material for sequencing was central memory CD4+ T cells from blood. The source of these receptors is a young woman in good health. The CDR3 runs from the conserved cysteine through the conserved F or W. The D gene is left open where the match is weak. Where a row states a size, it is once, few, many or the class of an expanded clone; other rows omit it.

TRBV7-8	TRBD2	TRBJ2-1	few	TGTGCCAGCAGCCTATCATACGGAAGCGGGAGGACTTACAATGAGCAGTTCTTC	CASSLSYGSGRTYNEQFF
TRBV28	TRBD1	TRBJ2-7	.	TGTGCCAGCAGTTTAGCGGGACAGGGATCGAAGCAGTACTTC	CASSLAGQGSKQYF
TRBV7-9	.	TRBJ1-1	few	TGTGCCAGCAGCTTAGCGCTGGGGGCGGTGGATAAAAACACTGAAGCTTTCTTT	CASSLALGAVDKNTEAFF
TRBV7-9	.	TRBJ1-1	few	TGTGCCAGCAGCCCTCCTCAGGGGAACACTGAAGCTTTCTTT	CASSPPQGNTEAFF
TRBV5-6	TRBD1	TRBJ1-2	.	TGTGCCAGCAGTTCCAGGGGGAACTATGGCTACACCTTC	CASSSRGNYGYTF
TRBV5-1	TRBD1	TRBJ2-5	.	TGCGCCAGCAGCTGGACAGGGGTAACGGAGGAGCAGTACTTC	CASSWTGVTEEQYF
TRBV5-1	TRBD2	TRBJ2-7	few	TGCGCCAGCAGCTTGGCCGGGAGCGGGAAAAGGTCCTACGAGCAGTACTTC	CASSLAGSGKRSYEQYF
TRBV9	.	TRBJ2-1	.	TGTGCCAGCAGCGTAGGTGCTAGCTGGGGCAATGAGCAGTTCTTC	CASSVGASWGNEQFF
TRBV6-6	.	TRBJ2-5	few	TGTGCCTACGCGGCTAGCCAAGAGACCCAGTACTTC	CAYAASQETQYF
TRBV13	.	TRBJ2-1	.	TGTGCCAGCAGCCACGGACCGCAGCAGTTCTTC	CASSHGPQQFF
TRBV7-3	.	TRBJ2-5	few	TGTGCCAGCAGCTACCTCGAGGGACAATCGACCCAGTACTTC	CASSYLEGQSTQYF
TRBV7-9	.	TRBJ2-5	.	TGTGCCAGCAGCCATACCCAGGGGGGACGAGAGACCCAGTACTTC	CASSHTQGGRETQYF
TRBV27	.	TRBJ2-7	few	TGTGCCAGCAGTTTACGGCCAGACTACGAGCAGTACTTC	CASSLRPDYEQYF
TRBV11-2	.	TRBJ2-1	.	TGTGCCAGCAGCTTTGGAGGTAGGAGTGAGCAGTTCTTC	CASSFGGRSEQFF
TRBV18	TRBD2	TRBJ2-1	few	TGTGCCAGCTCACCAGGGACTAGTTACAATGAGCAGTTCTTC	CASSPGTSYNEQFF
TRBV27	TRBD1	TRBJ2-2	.	TGTGCCAGCAGCCCCACAACCTCGGGACAGACGATTTACACCGGGGAGCTGTTTTTT	CASSPTTSGQTIYTGELFF
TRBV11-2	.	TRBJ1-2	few	TGTGCCAGCAGCTTAGATTCAGGGGCCTTCTATGGCTACACCTTC	CASSLDSGAFYGYTF
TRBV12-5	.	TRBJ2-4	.	TGTGCTAGTGGTTTGGTACCCCCGGGGCGGAGGGGGGCCAAAAACATTCAGTACTTC	CASGLVPPGRRGAKNIQYF
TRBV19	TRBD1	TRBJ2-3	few	TGTGCCAGTAGTACTCGACAGGGGAGCACAGATACGCAGTATTTT	CASSTRQGSTDTQYF
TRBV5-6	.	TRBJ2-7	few	TGTGCCAGCAGCTCACTCTCCAGCGGTGGAGAGGGATACGAGCAGTACTTC	CASSSLSSGGEGYEQYF
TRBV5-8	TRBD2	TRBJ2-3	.	TGTGCCAGCAGCTTGGGACTAGCGGGCACAGATACGCAGTATTTT	CASSLGLAGTDTQYF
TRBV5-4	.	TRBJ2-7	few	TGTGCCAGCAGCTTGGGCAGCGGACCTACCTACGAGCAGTACTTC	CASSLGSGPTYEQYF
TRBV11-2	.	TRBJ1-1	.	TGTGCCAGCAGCTTAGAGGCCGGGCTGAACACTGAAGCTTTCTTT	CASSLEAGLNTEAFF
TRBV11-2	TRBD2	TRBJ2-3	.	TGTGCCAGCAGCCCGAGCGGGTGGGGGACTACGACTAGCACAGATACGCAGTATTTT	CASSPSGWGTTTSTDTQYF
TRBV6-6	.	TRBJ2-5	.	TGTGCCAGCAGTTACACTGTGACAAAAGAGACCCAGTACTTC	CASSYTVTKETQYF
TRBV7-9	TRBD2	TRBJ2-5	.	TGTGCCAGCAGCTTCATGGGGGGGTCCCAAGAGACCCAGTACTTC	CASSFMGGSQETQYF
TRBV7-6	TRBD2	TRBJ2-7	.	TGTGCCAGCTCCCCTTTTCGGGGGAGGGCCTACGAGCAGTACTTC	CASSPFRGRAYEQYF
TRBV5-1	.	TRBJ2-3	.	TGCGCCACCAAATCGGGACTCCTCTCGACCTCCGGAGATACGCAGTATTTT	CATKSGLLSTSGDTQYF